The 29 T cell receptor beta chains below all came from one sample that was sequenced in a study of cytomegalovirus exposure and HLA in healthy donors. PCR was performed using 60 Vbeta and 13 Jbeta primers. The repertoire was sequenced with immunoSEQ multiplex PCR; TCRdb's copy has only in-frame clones and lacks some. Of roughly 120,000 clones in the sample, roughly 71% were seen once. Input material: PBMCs. The origin of the receptors is a woman aged 70-85 years in good health and CMV-seropositive.

This rearrangement joins TRBV7-3 to TRBJ2-7; maybe TRBD1 (6 bases). In germline, CDR1 is SGHTA, CDR2 FQGTGA. V was pared by 1 base and J by 2 bases, with 9 bases between. The CDR3 contains 14 residues. The CDR3 sequence: CASSLMQGPYEQYF. CDR3 coding DNA: TGTGCCAGCAGCTTAATGCAGGGGCCCTACGAGCAGTACTTC.

This clone has a handful of counts. This chain uses TRBV5-6 with TRBJ2-6; 8 bases map to TRBD1. The germline CDR1 and CDR2 sequences are SGHDT and YYEEEE. The trim removed 7 bases at V and 2 bases at J, leaving 8 bases unmatched. This CDR3 has 16 residues. The CDR3 coding sequence is TGTGCCAGCGCATACGCGGACAGGGCTGGGGCCAACGTCCTGACTTTC. Its translation: CASAYADRAGANVLTF.

This clone was counted a few times. The gene calls are TRBV5-6 and TRBJ1-1; 7 bases are shared with TRBD1. The J segment lost 2 bases and the V segment lost 0 bases, leaving 4 bases of the junction unmatched. Germline CDR1 reads SGHDT; CDR2 reads YYEEEE. The CDR3 is made up of 15 amino acids. The CDR3 is CASSLEGTVNTEAFF. CDR3 DNA sequence: TGTGCCAGCAGCTTGGAAGGGACAGTAAACACTGAAGCTTTCTTT.

The rearrangement links TRBV7-4 to TRBJ1-5, with a possible D match to TRBD1 (5 bases). Germline loops: CDR1 SGHVT, CDR2 SQSDAQ. The CDR3 totals 15 residues. V was cut by 5 bases and J by 0 bases, with 11 bases left in between. CDR3 DNA: TGTGCCAGCAGCCCCGTGGGGGGTAGCAATCAGCCCCAGCATTTT. Translating gives CASSPVGGSNQPQHF.

The chain joins TRBV19 to TRBJ1-5; no clear D. V was cut by 6 bases and J by 5 bases, with 20 bases left in between. CDR1 and CDR2 from the germline V gene are LNHDA and SQIVND (reference sequence). This CDR3 has 16 amino acids. The CDR3 DNA is TGTGCCAGTAGGGCCAGCCGTGGCTTACAGTATCAGCCCCAGCATTTT. This codes for CASRASRGLQYQPQHF. Full variable domain (missing parts from reference TRBV19 and TRBJ1-5): DGGITQSPKYLFRKEGQNVTLSCEQNLNHDAMYWYRQDPGQGLRLIYYSQIVNDFQKGDIAEGYSVSREKKESFPLTVTSAQKNPTAFYLCASRASRGLQYQPQHFGDGTRLSIL.

This CDR3 is CATSRERISNQPQHF. CDR3 nucleotide sequence: TGTGCCACCAGCAGAGAGAGGATTAGCAATCAGCCCCAGCATTTT. This chain connects TRBV15 to TRBJ1-5; no clear D gene. Trimming stripped 0 bases from V and 0 bases from J, with 6 bases between. Germline V CDR1 and CDR2: LNHNV, YYDKDF (reference sequence). There are 15 residues in the CDR3.

The chain has TRBV2 and TRBJ1-1; TRBD1 aligns across 7 bases. V shed 2 bases, J shed 4 bases, and the junction held 7 bases outside the gene matches. CDR3 length equals 15 residues. Germline values: CDR1 SNHLY, CDR2 FYNNEI. Written as DNA, the CDR3 is TGTGCCAGCAGTGAAAGGGGGACAGCCGCCACTGAAGCTTTCTTT. This gives the protein CASSERGTAATEAFF.

The rearrangement joins TRBV5-1 to TRBJ2-5; 14 bases match TRBD2. The CDR3 totals 17 residues. The ends lost 0 bases at V and 4 bases at J; junction bases unmatched: 5. Per the germline V gene, CDR1 is SGHRS and CDR2 is YFSETQ. CDR3 coding DNA: TGCGCCAGCAGCTTGGGACTAGCGGGGGGGCTCGTAGAGACCCAGTACTTC. It specifies CASSLGLAGGLVETQYF.

In its sample, this clone was seen once. The V gene is TRBV5-1, the J gene TRBJ2-1, with D maybe TRBD2 (6 bases). Trimming cost V 2 bases and J 3 bases, with 9 bases left between them. Germline V gene lookup returns CDR1 SGHRS and CDR2 YFSETQ. The CDR3 totals 14 residues. As DNA, the CDR3 is TGCGCCAGCAGCTTAGGCGGGGACTACAATGAGCAGTTCTTC. Encoded protein: CASSLGGDYNEQFF.

The rearrangement links TRBV9 to TRBJ1-1; 7 positions agree with TRBD1. The germline CDR1 and CDR2 sequences are SGDLS and YYNGEE. Trimming removed 3 bases from V and 1 base from J; junction bases left unmatched: 6. This CDR3 is 15 amino acids long. DNA of the CDR3: TGTGCCAGCAGCGCTGACCGGGACAGGAACACTGAAGCTTTCTTT. Residues: CASSADRDRNTEAFF. Full variable domain (rest looked up from reference TRBV9 and TRBJ1-1): DSGVTQTPKHLITATGQRVTLRCSPRSGDLSVYWYQQSLDQGLQFLIQYYNGEERAKGNILERFSAQQFPDLHSELNLSSLELGDSALYFCASSADRDRNTEAFFGQGTRLTVV.

The rearrangement uses TRBV21-1 and TRBJ2-1; the D call in the table, TRBD2, was not verified against the DNA. TRBV21-1 is listed as a pseudogene. The CDR3 loop spans 13 amino acids. Written as DNA, the CDR3 is TGTGCCAGCCGGGGTAGAGCTTCCAATGAGCAGTTCTTC. This codes for CASRGRASNEQFF.

J is TRBJ1-2 and V is TRBV29-1; no reliable D call. The length of the CDR3 is 15 residues. V lost 3 bases and J lost 0, with 14 bases in between. Germline values: CDR1 SQVTM, CDR2 ANQGSEA. CDR3 nucleotides: TGCAGCGTTGATAGGCAGGAGGCGGCTAACTATGGCTACACCTTC. Translation gives CSVDRQEAANYGYTF. Drawing the rest from reference TRBV29-1 and TRBJ1-2, the complete variable domain is SAVISQKPSRDICQRGTSLTIQCQVDSQVTMMFWYRQQPGQSLTLIATANQGSEATYESGFVIDKFPISRPNLTFSTLTVSNMSPEDSSIYLCSVDRQEAANYGYTFGSGTRLTVV.

CDR3 coding DNA: TGTGCCAGCAGCTTAGGGGACAGCTCCAAAAGCTATGGCTACACCTTC. It is translated as CASSLGDSSKSYGYTF. The genes are TRBV11-2 and TRBJ1-2; 7 bases are a match to TRBD1. Germline CDR1 and CDR2: SGHAT and FQNNGV. J gave up 4 bases and V 1 base, and 9 bases lay outside the gene matches. The length of the CDR3 is 16 residues.

The gene calls are TRBV10-3 and TRBJ2-2, with 7 bases matching TRBD2. The V gene's germline CDR1 is ENHRY and CDR2 SYGVKD. The J segment lost 5 bases and the V segment lost 11 bases, leaving 11 bases of the junction unmatched. The CDR3 is made up of 14 amino acids. The CDR3 DNA is TGTGCCGTCGCCGGGACTACGGAAACCGGGGAGCTGTTTTTT. Translating gives CAVAGTTETGELFF.

V gene TRBV6-5 combines with J gene TRBJ1-5; no clear D. This CDR3 spans 14 amino acids. Germline lookup yields CDR1 MNHEY and CDR2 SVGAGI. The ends were cut back, 0 bases at V and 6 bases at J, with 9 bases in the middle. The CDR3: CASSYSATIQPQHF. The CDR3 coding sequence is TGTGCCAGCAGTTACTCGGCAACTATTCAGCCCCAGCATTTT.

This clone was seen a handful of times. The V call is TRBV5-1, the J call TRBJ2-1; D might be TRBD1 (5 bases). The germline gives CDR1 SGHRS, CDR2 YFSETQ. V shed 6 bases and J shed 5 bases, with 6 bases lying between them. CDR3 length equals 11 residues. The CDR3: CASIGDNEQFF. CDR3 bases: TGCGCCAGCATAGGGGACAATGAGCAGTTCTTC.

The rearrangement links TRBV10-1 to TRBJ2-1; 9 nucleotides align to TRBD2. CDR1 is WNHNN, CDR2 SYGVQD, per germline (reference sequence). V shed 4 bases, J shed 3 bases, and the junction held 4 bases outside the gene matches. CDR3 size: 15 residues. CDR3 loop: CASSGSGGLYNEQFF. Here the CDR3 DNA reads TGCGCCAGCAGTGGAAGCGGGGGGCTCTACAATGAGCAGTTCTTC.

The V call is TRBV30, the J call TRBJ1-4; D may be TRBD1 (5 bases). Looked up from germline, CDR1 is GTSNPN and CDR2 is SVGIG (reference sequence). This CDR3 has 14 residues. The germline V and J ends were trimmed by 3 bases and 8 bases, with 16 bases remaining between them. The CDR3, as DNA: TGTGCCTGGAGCGCCCTGGGGACTTCGGAAAAACTGTTTTTT. Protein: CAWSALGTSEKLFF.

This clone has just one count. The rearrangement links TRBV13 to TRBJ2-1; maybe TRBD2 (6 bases). The CDR3 is 15 residues long. CDR1 PRHDT and CDR2 FYEKMQ come from the germline V gene (reference sequence). The ends were cut back, 2 bases at V and 3 bases at J, with 11 bases in the middle. The DNA for the CDR3 is TGTGCCAGCAGCTTATTATCGGGGGACTACAATGAGCAGTTCTTC. Protein product: CASSLLSGDYNEQFF.

This clone was counted a few times. The sample carries other DNA sequences with the same CDR3. The V gene is TRBV4-3, the J gene TRBJ2-6, with unresolved D. Looked up from germline, CDR1 is LGHNA and CDR2 is YSLEER. The CDR3 spans 16 residues. Trimming stripped 3 bases from V and 0 bases from J, with 9 bases between. CDR3 in amino acids: CASSQVGGSGANVLTF. As DNA, the CDR3 is TGCGCCAGCAGCCAGGTAGGCGGCTCTGGGGCCAACGTCCTGACTTTC.

The rearrangement uses TRBV10-3 and TRBJ2-3, with 10 nucleotides matching TRBD2. The CDR3 loop spans 15 amino acids. Germline CDR1 is ENHRY and CDR2 is SYGVKD. With V trimmed by 3 bases and J by 0 bases, 0 bases remained unmatched. CDR3 DNA sequence: TGTGCCATCAGTGAACTAGCGGGGAGCACAGATACGCAGTATTTT. Translation gives CAISELAGSTDTQYF.

This clone has just a few counts. The chain joins TRBV6-5 to TRBJ2-5; 12 nucleotides agree with TRBD1. CDR3 length: 15 amino acids. Germline assignment: CDR1 MNHEY and CDR2 SVGAGI. V lost 5 bases, J lost 4 bases, and 5 bases stayed unmatched. The CDR3 DNA is TGTGCCAGCAGTCCAGGGACAGGGGGCAGAGAGACCCAGTACTTC. It translates to CASSPGTGGRETQYF.

There are a few counts of this clone. V usage is TRBV6-6 and J usage is TRBJ1-1; 11 nucleotides align to TRBD1. Trimming took 10 bases from V and 4 from J; bases not matched to a gene: 8. The V gene's germline CDR1 is MNHNY and CDR2 SVGAGI (reference sequence). The CDR3 runs to 14 residues. In DNA form, the CDR3 reads TGTGCCACCAAGGGGACAGGGGGTGGCACTGAAGCTTTCTTT. Protein sequence: CATKGTGGGTEAFF.

The gene calls are TRBV7-9 and TRBJ2-3; maybe TRBD1 (5 bases). V dropped 5 bases and J dropped 6 bases, with 18 bases sitting between them. Germline-derived CDR1 and CDR2 are SEHNR and FQNEAQ (reference sequence). The CDR3 consists of 15 residues. CDR3 nucleotides: TGTGCCAGCAGCATCATAGGGGTGGTGAGCGATACGCAGTATTTT. Translating it yields CASSIIGVVSDTQYF. Together with reference TRBV7-9 and TRBJ2-3, the CDR3 gives the full variable domain: DTGVSQNPRHKITKRGQNVTFRCDPISEHNRLYWYRQTLGQGPEFLTYFQNEAQLEKSRLLSDRFSAERPKGSFSTLEIQRTEQGDSAMYLCASSIIGVVSDTQYFGPGTRLTVL.

The J gene is TRBJ2-7, the V gene TRBV2, with D maybe TRBD2 (7 bases). From germline, CDR1 is SNHLY and CDR2 FYNNEI. This CDR3 has 14 amino acids. The V end lost 3 bases, the J end lost 6 bases, and 15 bases lay between the germline ends. DNA for the CDR3: TGTGCCAGCAGTGACGTTCAGGGGAGGGCCGAGCAGTACTTC. Translated: CASSDVQGRAEQYF. The variable domain in full, with the rest retrieved from reference TRBV2 and TRBJ2-7, is EPEVTQTPSHQVTQMGQEVILRCVPISNHLYFYWYRQILGQKVEFLVSFYNNEISEKSEIFDDQFSVERPDGSNFTLKIRSTKLEDSAMYFCASSDVQGRAEQYFGPGTRLTVT.

This clone has just a few counts. The chain has TRBV9 and TRBJ1-2; TRBD1 aligns across 10 bases. J gave up 7 bases and V 0 bases, and 6 bases lay outside the gene matches. The CDR3 contains 15 residues. The germline V gene encodes CDR1 SGDLS and CDR2 YYNGEE. CDR3 residues: CASSVEDRGTGGYTF. For the CDR3, the DNA is TGTGCCAGCAGCGTAGAGGACAGGGGGACGGGTGGCTACACCTTC. Drawing the rest from reference TRBV9 and TRBJ1-2, the complete variable domain is DSGVTQTPKHLITATGQRVTLRCSPRSGDLSVYWYQQSLDQGLQFLIQYYNGEERAKGNILERFSAQQFPDLHSELNLSSLELGDSALYFCASSVEDRGTGGYTFGSGTRLTVV.

The gene calls are TRBV4-3 and TRBJ2-2; 7 bases align to TRBD1. CDR1 is LGHNA and CDR2 is YSLEER in the germline V gene. The ends lost 0 bases at V and 6 bases at J; junction bases unmatched: 4. This CDR3 is 15 amino acids long. The CDR3 loop is CASSQDWGTAGELFF. The CDR3 coding sequence is TGCGCCAGCAGCCAAGATTGGGGGACAGCCGGGGAGCTGTTTTTT.

The V gene is TRBV10-1, the J gene TRBJ2-1; 7 bases line up with TRBD2. V lost 6 bases, J lost 2 bases, and 4 bases stayed unmatched. Germline-derived CDR1 and CDR2 are WNHNN and SYGVQD (reference sequence). The CDR3 covers 14 residues. The CDR3 nucleotides read TGCGCCAGCAGCCTCGGGGGGACCTACAATGAGCAGTTCTTC. Translation gives CASSLGGTYNEQFF.

V usage is TRBV6-6 and J usage is TRBJ1-1; D is unclear. The CDR3 extends over 12 amino acids. The germline V gene has CDR1 MNHNY and CDR2 SVGAGI (reference sequence). Between the trimmed V and J ends, which lost 4 bases and 1 base, there was a span of 4 bases. CDR3 sequence reads: CASSFRNTEAFF. For the CDR3, the DNA is TGTGCCAGCAGTTTTCGGAACACTGAAGCTTTCTTT.